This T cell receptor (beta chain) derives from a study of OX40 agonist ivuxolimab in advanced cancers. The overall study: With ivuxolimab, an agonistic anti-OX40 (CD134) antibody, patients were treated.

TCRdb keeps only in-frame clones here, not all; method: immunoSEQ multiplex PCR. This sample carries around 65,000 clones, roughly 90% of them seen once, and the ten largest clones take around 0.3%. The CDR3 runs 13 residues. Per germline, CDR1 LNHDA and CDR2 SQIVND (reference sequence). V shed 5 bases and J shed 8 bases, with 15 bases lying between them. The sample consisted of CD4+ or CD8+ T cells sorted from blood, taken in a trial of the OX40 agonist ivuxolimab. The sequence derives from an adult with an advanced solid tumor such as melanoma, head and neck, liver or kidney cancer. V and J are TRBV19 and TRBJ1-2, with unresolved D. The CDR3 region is CASSDAVLRGYTF. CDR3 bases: TGTGCCAGTAGTGACGCGGTCCTGCGGGGCTACACCTTC.